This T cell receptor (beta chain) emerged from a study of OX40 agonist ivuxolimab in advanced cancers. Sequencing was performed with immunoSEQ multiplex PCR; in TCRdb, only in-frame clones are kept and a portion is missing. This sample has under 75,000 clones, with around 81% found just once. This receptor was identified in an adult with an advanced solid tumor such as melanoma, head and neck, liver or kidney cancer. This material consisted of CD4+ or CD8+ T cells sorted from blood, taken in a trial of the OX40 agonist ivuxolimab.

CDR3: CASSYTGLGNQPQHF. The DNA for the CDR3 is TGTGCCAGCAGTTATACAGGTTTAGGCAATCAGCCCCAGCATTTT. The V and J genes are TRBV6-6 and TRBJ1-5; D is possibly TRBD1 (5 bases). The CDR3 sequence is 15 residues long. The germline V gene has CDR1 MNHNY and CDR2 SVGAGI (reference sequence). V gave up 3 bases and J gave up 2 bases, with 11 bases separating them.